The 26 T cell receptor beta chains below come from one sample, sequenced in a study of cytomegalovirus exposure and HLA in healthy donors. 60 Vbeta and 13 Jbeta primers were used in PCR. Only in-frame clones appear in the TCRdb table, and some are missing; sequencing was by immunoSEQ multiplex PCR. The sample consists of approximately 160,000 clones, around 80% of them appearing once. The source material was PBMCs. All receptors come from a girl aged 10-17 years in good health and CMV-seropositive.

The V and J genes are TRBV25-1 and TRBJ1-2; D not certain. The V gene's germline CDR1 is MGHDK and CDR2 SYGVNS. This CDR3 comprises 14 residues. V lost 1 base to trimming and J lost 8 bases, with 14 bases between them. CDR3 sequence reads: CASSESRSYGGYTF. The CDR3 DNA is TGTGCCAGCAGTGAATCAAGGTCTTACGGGGGCTACACCTTC.

The genes are TRBV6-4 and TRBJ1-5; D remains ambiguous. The CDR3 sequence is 14 residues long. Germline lookup yields CDR1 MRHNA and CDR2 SNTAGT. V was clipped by 8 bases and J by 0 bases, with 11 bases between them. CDR3 bases: TGTGCCAGCCGGAGGAAAGATAGCAATCAGCCCCAGCATTTT. Encoded protein: CASRRKDSNQPQHF.

This clone was observed a single time. The chain carries TRBV28 and TRBJ2-2; D might be TRBD1 (8 bases). The CDR3 sequence is 17 residues long. V was clipped by 4 bases and J by 3 bases, with 18 bases between them. Per the germline V gene, CDR1 is MDHEN and CDR2 is SYDVKM. The chain's CDR3 is CASSSERTGRDTGELFF. The CDR3 DNA reads TGTGCCAGCAGTTCGGAACGGACAGGGAGGGACACCGGGGAGCTGTTTTTT.

This clone was detected only a few times. The rearrangement uses TRBV28 and TRBJ2-7, with a possible D match to TRBD2 (6 bases). Germline lookup yields CDR1 MDHEN and CDR2 SYDVKM. V was clipped by 6 bases and J by 5 bases, with 14 bases between them. The CDR3 runs 13 residues. CDR3 sequence: CASRDWRDDEQYF. Written as DNA, the CDR3 is TGTGCCAGCAGGGACTGGCGGGATGACGAGCAGTACTTC.

The sample holds a few counts of this clone. The chain employs TRBV4-2 and TRBJ1-1; 7 nucleotides agree with TRBD1. There are 15 residues in the CDR3. The V and J ends lost 0 bases and 4 bases, in that order; junction bases with no gene match: 5. In germline, CDR1 is LGHNA, CDR2 YNFKEQ. In DNA form, the CDR3 reads TGTGCCAGCAGCCAAGATAGGCAGGGGGGCACTGAAGCTTTCTTT. As protein: CASSQDRQGGTEAFF.

The V and J genes are TRBV6-5 and TRBJ1-2; TRBD1 might be the D (5 bases). Germline V gene lookup returns CDR1 MNHEY and CDR2 SVGAGI. V lost 8 bases and J lost 0, with 13 bases in between. This CDR3 comprises 14 residues. This CDR3 reads CASAGSQANYGYTF. The CDR3, as DNA: TGTGCCAGCGCAGGGTCCCAAGCTAACTATGGCTACACCTTC.

CDR3 in amino acids: CASVWADQTGELFF. The CDR3 DNA sequence: TGTGCCAGCGTATGGGCAGATCAAACCGGGGAGCTGTTTTTT. This chain joins TRBV6-1 and TRBJ2-2; D is unresolved. This CDR3 has 14 residues. Trimming took 8 bases from V and 5 from J, leaving 15 bases between them. Germline CDR1 is MNHNS and CDR2 is SASEGT.

This sequence joins TRBV9 and TRBJ2-1, with TRBD2 matching 7 bases. V trimming: 0 bases; J trimming: 4 bases; junction bases outside the gene matches: 4. Germline assignment: CDR1 SGDLS and CDR2 YYNGEE. This CDR3 region has 15 residues. For the CDR3, the DNA is TGTGCCAGCAGCGTAGACCTAGCGGAATACAATGAGCAGTTCTTC. Protein sequence: CASSVDLAEYNEQFF.

V usage is TRBV21-1 and J usage is TRBJ2-7; TRBD2 is the table's D call and was not checked against the DNA. TRBV21-1 is labeled a pseudogene. The CDR3 length is 15 residues. The CDR3 DNA reads as TGTGCCAGCAGCAAAGAGGGACTTATCTCCTACGAGCAGTACTTC. Protein sequence: CASSKEGLISYEQYF.

For this clone: At the DNA level, this CDR3 is encoded by other sequences in the same sample as well. The chain employs TRBV5-1 and TRBJ2-1; 8 bases map to TRBD2. CDR3 length: 15 residues. V dropped 4 bases and J dropped 2; count of bases not matched to a gene: 5. The germline V gene has CDR1 SGHRS and CDR2 YFSETQ. The CDR3 spells CASSLASGPYNEQFF. Here the CDR3 DNA reads TGCGCCAGCAGCCTGGCTAGCGGGCCCTACAATGAGCAGTTCTTC.

The chain combines TRBV25-1 with TRBJ2-5; 12 bases align to TRBD2. The CDR3 contains 16 residues. V gave up 8 bases and J gave up 6 bases; unmatched junction bases: 13. The germline V gene encodes CDR1 MGHDK and CDR2 SYGVNS. CDR3 amino acids: CASSIGLAGGQQTQYF. The CDR3 bases are TGTGCCAGCTCGATCGGTCTAGCGGGAGGGCAACAGACCCAGTACTTC. The whole variable domain, remainder taken from reference TRBV25-1 and TRBJ2-5, is EADIYQTPRYLVIGTGKKITLECSQTMGHDKMYWYQQDPGMELHLIHYSYGVNSTEKGDLSSESTVSRIRTEHFPLTLESARPSHTSQYLCASSIGLAGGQQTQYFGPGTRLLVL.

V usage is TRBV6-5 and J usage is TRBJ1-1, with 7 nucleotides matching TRBD1. After removal of 5 bases from V and 3 bases from J, the junction contained 9 bases not matched to a gene. Per germline, CDR1 MNHEY and CDR2 SVGAGI. CDR3 length: 15 amino acids. This chain's CDR3 is CASSILRGQDTEAFF. CDR3 nucleotides: TGTGCCAGCAGTATTTTAAGGGGGCAGGACACTGAAGCTTTCTTT.

This chain links TRBV28 with TRBJ1-4; 7 bases line up with TRBD1. The CDR3 consists of 16 residues. Germline V CDR1 and CDR2: MDHEN, SYDVKM. Trimming removed 2 bases from V and 7 bases from J; junction bases left unmatched: 10. CDR3 coding DNA: TGTGCCAGCAGTTTACAGGGGGGCACGGTATTTGAAAAACTGTTTTTT. Its protein product is CASSLQGGTVFEKLFF.

The CDR3 reads CASSPAGTRAYEQYF. Here the CDR3 DNA reads TGTGCCAGCAGTCCGGCCGGGACTCGGGCCTACGAGCAGTACTTC. The V gene is TRBV28, the J gene TRBJ2-7, with D maybe TRBD2 (6 bases). Germline V lookup: CDR1 MDHEN, CDR2 SYDVKM. V dropped 5 bases and J dropped 2 bases, with 16 bases sitting between them. The CDR3 totals 15 residues.

V gene TRBV7-6 combines with J gene TRBJ2-1; D is undetermined. This CDR3 region has 15 residues. V lost 1 base and J 2 bases, leaving 9 bases between the germline ends. Germline assignment: CDR1 SGHVS and CDR2 FNYEAQ. The CDR3 is CASSLGQVPYNEQFF. The CDR3 bases are TGTGCCAGCAGCTTAGGGCAGGTCCCCTACAATGAGCAGTTCTTC.

This chain uses TRBV5-1 with TRBJ2-2, with 7 nucleotides matching TRBD2. This CDR3 has 16 residues. CDR1 is SGHRS, CDR2 YFSETQ, per germline. V gave up 2 bases and J gave up 2 bases; unmatched junction bases: 6. The CDR3 protein is CASSFDGGGNTGELFF. CDR3 sequence (DNA): TGCGCCAGCAGCTTCGATGGGGGGGGAAACACCGGGGAGCTGTTTTTT.

The chain employs TRBV18 and TRBJ1-4, with 9 bases that match TRBD1. Germline lookup yields CDR1 KGHSH and CDR2 LQKENI. This CDR3 comprises 19 residues. Losses at the gene ends were 8 bases for V and 8 bases for J; bases not matched to a gene: 24. The CDR3 here is CASGRTGVIPRPDKEKLFF. The CDR3 nucleotides read TGTGCCAGCGGACGGACAGGGGTGATTCCGAGGCCGGATAAAGAAAAACTGTTTTTT.

V and J are TRBV28 and TRBJ2-3; D might be TRBD1 (6 bases). Trimming pared 6 bases from V and 2 bases from J, leaving 27 bases between. Germline CDR1 reads MDHEN; CDR2 reads SYDVKM. This CDR3 region has 19 residues. CDR3 protein: CASRLRSLGQSQVTDTQYF. Written as DNA, the CDR3 is TGTGCCAGCAGGCTTAGGTCGCTAGGACAGTCCCAGGTCACAGATACGCAGTATTTT.

The CDR3 nucleotides are TGTGCCATCAGCACTAGGAGGGAGACCCAGTACTTC. As protein: CAISTRRETQYF. The chain uses TRBV10-3 and TRBJ2-5, with D possibly being TRBD2 (5 bases). The V gene's germline CDR1 is ENHRY and CDR2 SYGVKD. The V and J ends lost 6 bases and 5 bases respectively, with 10 bases between them. The CDR3 totals 12 residues.

The chain has TRBV2 and TRBJ2-5, with 7 bases fitting TRBD2. Per germline, CDR1 SNHLY and CDR2 FYNNEI. The trim removed 5 bases at V and 0 bases at J, leaving 3 bases unmatched. CDR3 size: 14 residues. The CDR3 region is CASSSGEYQETQYF. For the CDR3, the DNA is TGTGCCAGCAGTAGCGGGGAGTACCAAGAGACCCAGTACTTC.

The chain has TRBV7-6 and TRBJ1-2; 12 nucleotides match TRBD1. This CDR3 comprises 17 residues. The germline V gene has CDR1 SGHVS and CDR2 FNYEAQ. V lost 5 bases and J lost 3; bases outside the gene matches: 10. This CDR3 reads CASSPGQGALLDYGYTF. DNA for the CDR3: TGTGCCAGCAGCCCGGGACAGGGGGCCTTATTGGACTATGGCTACACCTTC.

This sequence joins TRBV9 and TRBJ1-1, with D perhaps TRBD1 (6 bases). The CDR3 extends over 13 amino acids. Germline V gives CDR1 SGDLS, CDR2 YYNGEE. V lost 0 bases and J lost 10, with 13 bases in between. CDR3: CASSVEQGRRAFF. The CDR3 bases are TGTGCCAGCAGCGTAGAACAGGGCCGTAGAGCTTTCTTT.

V usage is TRBV28 and J usage is TRBJ1-1, with 8 bases identical to TRBD1. The CDR3 is 13 residues long. The junction had 5 bases not matched to a gene; V was cut back by 6 bases and J by 5 bases. Looked up from germline, CDR1 is MDHEN and CDR2 is SYDVKM. In nucleotides, the CDR3 is TGTGCCAGCAGCAACAGACAGGGGACTGAAGCTTTCTTT. Translating it yields CASSNRQGTEAFF.

This clone occurred a few times. This chain joins TRBV11-2 and TRBJ2-7, with 8 bases that match TRBD1. V lost 5 bases to trimming and J lost 5 bases; unmatched junction nucleotides: 8. Germline V gene data show CDR1 as SGHAT and CDR2 as FQNNGV. There are 14 residues in the CDR3. The CDR3 protein is CASSGWTGKDEQYF. The CDR3 nucleotides read TGTGCCAGCAGCGGGTGGACAGGGAAGGACGAGCAGTACTTC.

The chain recombines TRBV5-1 with TRBJ1-1; maybe TRBD1 (5 bases). Germline CDR1 SGHRS, CDR2 YFSETQ. V shed 2 bases and J shed 3 bases, with 11 bases lying between them. The CDR3 consists of 14 residues. The CDR3 here is CASSLGALDTEAFF. CDR3 DNA: TGCGCCAGCAGCTTAGGGGCCCTTGACACTGAAGCTTTCTTT.

This chain links TRBV4-1 with TRBJ2-5; 9 bases line up with TRBD1. The trim removed 0 bases at V and 5 bases at J, leaving 13 bases unmatched. The CDR3 contains 18 residues. Germline CDR1 is MGHRA and CDR2 is YSYEKL. CDR3 in DNA: TGCGCCAGCAGCCAAGAAAGGAGAACAGGGGGCTTTTTTGAGACCCAGTACTTC. Encoded protein: CASSQERRTGGFFETQYF.